Listed here are 20 T cell receptor beta chains from one sample, sequenced in a study of blood T cell repertoires in COVID-19. The data were produced by immunoSEQ multiplex PCR, yet TCRdb's version contains in-frame clones alone and is incomplete. The sample contains around 20,000 clones, roughly 87% of which appear only once. Sequencing was performed on peripheral blood. These receptors originate from a human donor in a cohort sampled during active COVID-19. The donor label of this sample is uncertain.

This sequence joins TRBV2 and TRBJ1-5; weak D call: TRBD1 (5 bases). The CDR3 has 14 amino acids. Trimming removed 6 bases from V and 7 bases from J, with 16 bases in between. Per the germline V gene, CDR1 is SNHLY and CDR2 is FYNNEI. As DNA, the CDR3 is TGTGCCAGCAGCGTTCTTGGGGGAGGGCAGCCCCAGCATTTT. It is translated as CASSVLGGGQPQHF.

The gene calls are TRBV14 and TRBJ1-1, with D possibly being TRBD1 (5 bases). Trimming shortened V by 2 bases and J by 5 bases, and 9 bases separated the two germline ends. CDR1 and CDR2 from the germline V gene are SGHDN and FVKESK. The CDR3 has 13 residues. The chain's CDR3 is CASSQQGNTEAFF. CDR3 DNA sequence: TGTGCCAGCAGCCAACAGGGTAATACTGAAGCTTTCTTT.

This chain links TRBV7-2 with TRBJ2-5; 7 nucleotides line up with TRBD2. V shed 5 bases, J shed 3 bases, and the junction held 3 bases outside the gene matches. Germline V gene lookup returns CDR1 SGHTA and CDR2 FQGNSA. The CDR3 is 13 residues long. The CDR3 nucleotides are TGTGCCAGCAGCGCCAGCGGGAAAGAGACCCAGTACTTC. It translates to CASSASGKETQYF.

In its sample, this clone was seen a few times. The chain links TRBV18 to TRBJ2-3; 12 bases agree with TRBD2. The V segment lost 7 bases and the J segment 2 bases; nucleotides outside the gene matches: 7. The CDR3 runs to 16 residues. Germline CDR1 is KGHSH and CDR2 is LQKENI. CDR3 loop: CASYQGLAGFTDTQYF. The CDR3 DNA follows: TGTGCCAGCTACCAGGGACTAGCGGGCTTCACAGATACGCAGTATTTT.

The gene calls are TRBV5-4 and TRBJ2-5, with a tentative D call TRBD1 (6 bases). Per the germline V gene, CDR1 is SGHNT and CDR2 is YYREEE (reference sequence). This CDR3 region has 15 residues. V shed 0 bases and J shed 3 bases, with 12 bases lying between them. CDR3 coding DNA: TGTGCCAGCAGCTTGGGTTTCAGGGGAGAAGAGACCCAGTACTTC. It translates to CASSLGFRGEETQYF.

As DNA, the CDR3 is TGTGCCAGTAGTATAGTAGATCCTCCTAACTATGGCTACACCTTC. Encoded protein: CASSIVDPPNYGYTF. The chain employs TRBV19 and TRBJ1-2, with D uncertain. Trimming left V 1 base short and J 0 bases short, with 9 bases between. Germline CDR1 is LNHDA and CDR2 is SQIVND (reference sequence). The CDR3 totals 15 residues.

A few counts support this clone. The rearrangement links TRBV21-1 to TRBJ1-5; the table's D call, TRBD1, was not checked against the DNA. TRBV21-1 is labeled a pseudogene. This CDR3 has 14 amino acids. The chain's CDR3 is CASRIDRVNQPQHF. The CDR3 bases are TGTGCCAGCAGAATAGACAGGGTAAATCAGCCCCAGCATTTT.

The rearrangement links TRBV3-1 (or the pseudogene TRBV3-2) to TRBJ2-5; 16 nucleotides agree with TRBD2. Per the germline V gene, CDR1 is LGHDT and CDR2 is YNNKEL (reference sequence). The CDR3 spans 19 residues. Losses at the gene ends were 4 bases for V and 5 bases for J; bases not matched to a gene: 13. Here the CDR3 reads CASSPEGLAGGTSLETQYF. CDR3 in DNA: TGTGCCAGCAGCCCCGAGGGACTAGCGGGAGGGACCTCATTGGAGACCCAGTACTTC.

The chain couples TRBV2 to TRBJ2-5, with D perhaps TRBD1 (6 bases). From germline, CDR1 is SNHLY and CDR2 FYNNEI. Trimming removed 7 bases from V and 5 bases from J, with 11 bases in between. This CDR3 comprises 12 residues. CDR3 coding DNA: TGTGCCAGCACTCCAAGGGGGGAGACCCAGTACTTC. This sequence encodes CASTPRGETQYF.

The V gene is TRBV4-1, the J gene TRBJ1-1; maybe TRBD1 (5 bases). Trimming pared 2 bases from V and 5 bases from J, leaving 12 bases between. This CDR3 region has 14 residues. The germline V gene has CDR1 MGHRA and CDR2 YSYEKL. The CDR3 region is CASSQPTGGTEAFF. CDR3 DNA sequence: TGCGCCAGCAGCCAACCCACCGGGGGGACTGAAGCTTTCTTT.

The chain is built from TRBV7-8 and TRBJ2-7; D is unresolved. CDR1 is SGHVS, CDR2 FQNEAQ, per germline. This CDR3 is 14 amino acids long. Trimming shortened V by 0 bases and J by 4 bases, and 10 bases separated the two germline ends. CDR3 sequence: CASSLAASIYEQYF. The CDR3 nucleotides read TGTGCCAGCAGCTTAGCGGCCTCGATTTACGAGCAGTACTTC.

The chain uses TRBV7-9 and TRBJ2-1; TRBD2 aligns across 11 bases. Germline V lookup: CDR1 SEHNR, CDR2 FQNEAQ (reference sequence). CDR3 length: 19 residues. V shed 5 bases and J 4 bases; nucleotides not matched to a gene: 16. CDR3 sequence (DNA): TGTGCCAGCAGCGAGCCTGGTCGATTAGCGGGAGGGGGGTACAATGAGCAGTTCTTC. Translated, it gives CASSEPGRLAGGGYNEQFF.

This chain links TRBV7-6 with TRBJ2-7; 10 bases are a match to TRBD1. The germline V gene has CDR1 SGHVS and CDR2 FNYEAQ. The V segment lost 1 base and the J segment 6 bases; nucleotides outside the gene matches: 0. CDR3 length equals 13 residues. The CDR3 nucleotides read TGTGCCAGCAGCTTAGGGACAGGGGGCGAGCAGTACTTC. Its protein is CASSLGTGGEQYF. Drawing the rest from reference TRBV7-6 and TRBJ2-7, the complete variable domain is GAGVSQSPRYKVTKRGQDVALRCDPISGHVSLYWYRQALGQGPEFLTYFNYEAQQDKSGLPNDRFSAERPEGSISTLTIQRTEQRDSAMYRCASSLGTGGEQYFGPGTRLTVT.

The chain couples TRBV6-2 or TRBV6-3 to TRBJ2-3, with unresolved D. This CDR3 has 14 amino acids. V was trimmed by 0 bases and J by 0 bases, leaving 4 bases between them. Per germline, CDR1 MNHEY and CDR2 SVGEGT. The CDR3 bases are TGTGCCAGCAGTTACTCGGCTAGCACAGATACGCAGTATTTT. This gives the protein CASSYSASTDTQYF.

This clone was observed a single time. This sequence joins TRBV7-2 and TRBJ2-7; tentatively, D is TRBD2 (5 bases). V dropped 0 bases and J dropped 6 bases, with 12 bases sitting between them. There are 14 residues in the CDR3. CDR1 SGHTA and CDR2 FQGNSA come from the germline V gene. The CDR3 nucleotides are TGTGCCAGCAGCTTAGCCCGGGATCTCTCCGAGCAGTACTTC. Translating it yields CASSLARDLSEQYF.

The chain links TRBV5-8 to TRBJ1-6; no definite D call. From germline, CDR1 is SGHTS and CDR2 YDEGEE. The CDR3 runs to 15 residues. Deletions cut 3 bases from V and 8 bases from J, with 15 bases between. CDR3 sequence reads: CASSSGNFGDSPLHF. CDR3 in DNA: TGTGCCAGCAGCTCCGGGAACTTCGGGGATTCACCCCTCCACTTT.

This chain connects TRBV6-5 to TRBJ2-4, with 7 nucleotides matching TRBD1. With V trimmed by 6 bases and J by 10 bases, 9 bases remained unmatched. Germline V gene data show CDR1 as MNHEY and CDR2 as SVGAGI. The CDR3 is made up of 13 amino acids. Written as DNA, the CDR3 is TGTGCCAGCAGGTCCCCAGGACAGGCGATTCAGTACTTC. It translates to CASRSPGQAIQYF.

CDR3 sequence reads: CASSYSKGALEQFF. The CDR3 DNA is TGTGCCAGCAGTTACTCGAAAGGGGCGCTTGAGCAGTTCTTC. This chain links TRBV6-5 with TRBJ2-1; D may be TRBD1 (5 bases). Per the germline V gene, CDR1 is MNHEY and CDR2 is SVGAGI. Between the trimmed V and J ends, which lost 0 bases and 9 bases, there was a span of 12 bases. The length of the CDR3 is 14 residues.

The rearrangement joins TRBV11-3 to TRBJ2-1, with TRBD1 identical over 8 bases. This CDR3 is 16 amino acids long. Germline CDR1 SGHNT, CDR2 YENEEA. Germline trimming cut 5 bases from V and 2 bases from J; bases unmatched to any gene: 8. CDR3 in amino acids: CASSRQGSMTYNEQFF. The CDR3 nucleotides are TGTGCCAGCAGCCGACAGGGGAGTATGACCTACAATGAGCAGTTCTTC.

This chain uses TRBV2 with TRBJ2-1; 8 bases are a match to TRBD1. The CDR3 extends over 13 amino acids. Germline V gives CDR1 SNHLY, CDR2 FYNNEI. V gave up 7 bases and J gave up 4 bases; unmatched junction bases: 3. The CDR3, as DNA: TGTGCCAGCAAGGGACAGGCTTACAATGAGCAGTTCTTC. Translating it yields CASKGQAYNEQFF. Variable domain in full (rest from reference TRBV2 and TRBJ2-1): EPEVTQTPSHQVTQMGQEVILRCVPISNHLYFYWYRQILGQKVEFLVSFYNNEISEKSEIFDDQFSVERPDGSNFTLKIRSTKLEDSAMYFCASKGQAYNEQFFGPGTRLTVL.